This T cell receptor beta chain was profiled in a study of T cell responses to AZD1222 COVID-19 vaccine. Generated by immunoSEQ multiplex PCR, the TCRdb table keeps only in-frame clones and is missing some. The sample has roughly 140,000 clones, roughly 90% seen once. The CDR3 runs 13 residues. V gave up 4 bases and J gave up 4 bases, with 8 bases separating them. Germline V gene data show CDR1 as KGHSH and CDR2 as LQKENI. This chain joins TRBV18 and TRBJ2-1; D call uncertain. The receptor comes from an adult who received the AZD1222 COVID-19 vaccine. Source: peripheral blood, taken 28 days after the second AZD1222 dose. CDR3 loop: CASSREDYNEQFF. For the CDR3, the DNA is TGTGCCAGCTCACGAGAAGATTACAATGAGCAGTTCTTC.